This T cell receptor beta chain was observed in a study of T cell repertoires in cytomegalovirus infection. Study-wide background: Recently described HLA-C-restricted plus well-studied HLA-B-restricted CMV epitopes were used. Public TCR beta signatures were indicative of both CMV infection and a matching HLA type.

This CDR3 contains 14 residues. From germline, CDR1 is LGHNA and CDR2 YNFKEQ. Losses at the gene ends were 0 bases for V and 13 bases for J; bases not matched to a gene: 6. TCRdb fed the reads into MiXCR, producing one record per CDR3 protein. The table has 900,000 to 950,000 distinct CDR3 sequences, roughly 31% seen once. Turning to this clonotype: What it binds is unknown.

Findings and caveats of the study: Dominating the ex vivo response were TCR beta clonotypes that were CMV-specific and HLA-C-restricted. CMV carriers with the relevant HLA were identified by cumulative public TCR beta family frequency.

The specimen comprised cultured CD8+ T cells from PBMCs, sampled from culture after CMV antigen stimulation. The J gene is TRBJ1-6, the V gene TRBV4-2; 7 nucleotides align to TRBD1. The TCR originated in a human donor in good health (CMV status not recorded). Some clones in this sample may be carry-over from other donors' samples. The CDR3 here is CASSQEMTGPPLHF. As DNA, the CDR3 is TGTGCCAGCAGCCAAGAAATGACAGGGCCTCCCCTCCACTTT.